This T cell receptor beta chain was sequenced in a study of blood T cells in healthy people across ages. Study observations and caveats: Strongly correlated with naive T cell percentage was TCR beta diversity.

About this clonotype itself: Its antigen is still unknown.

It was with a sample-barcoded 5' primer and a J-beta primer mix that a second PCR of about 6 to 12 cycles was run. MiXCR, run by TCRdb on the 5' RACE reads, gives a single entry per CDR3 protein. The table has about 1.5 million distinct CDR3 sequences, roughly 45% seen once. The CDR3 has 16 amino acids. The germline V gene encodes CDR1 SGDLS and CDR2 YYNGEE. Germline trimming cut 0 bases from V and 1 base from J; bases unmatched to any gene: 2. The TCR originated in a young woman in good health. The J gene is TRBJ2-2, the V gene TRBV9; 8 bases line up with TRBD1. What was sequenced was blood. The CDR3 bases are TGTGCCAGCAGCGTAGCCGGGACAGGGAACACCGGGGAGCTGTTTTTT. This translates into CASSVAGTGNTGELFF.